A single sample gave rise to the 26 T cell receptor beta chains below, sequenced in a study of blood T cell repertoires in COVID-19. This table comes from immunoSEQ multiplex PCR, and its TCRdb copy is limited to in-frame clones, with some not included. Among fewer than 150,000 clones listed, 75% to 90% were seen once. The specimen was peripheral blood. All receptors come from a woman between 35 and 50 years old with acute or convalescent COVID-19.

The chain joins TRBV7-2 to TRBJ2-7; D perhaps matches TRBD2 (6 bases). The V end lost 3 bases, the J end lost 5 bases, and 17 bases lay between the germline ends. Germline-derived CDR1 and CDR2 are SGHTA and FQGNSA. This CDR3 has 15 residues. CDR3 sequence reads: CASSFGGGTSHEQYF. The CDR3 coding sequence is TGTGCCAGCAGCTTTGGGGGTGGAACTAGCCACGAGCAGTACTTC.

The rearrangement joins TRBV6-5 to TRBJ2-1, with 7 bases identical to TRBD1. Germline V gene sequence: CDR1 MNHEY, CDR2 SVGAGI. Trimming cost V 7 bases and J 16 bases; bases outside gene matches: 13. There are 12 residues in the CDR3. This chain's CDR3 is CASNPKSGGKFF. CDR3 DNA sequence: TGTGCCAGCAACCCCAAGTCAGGGGGTAAATTCTTC.

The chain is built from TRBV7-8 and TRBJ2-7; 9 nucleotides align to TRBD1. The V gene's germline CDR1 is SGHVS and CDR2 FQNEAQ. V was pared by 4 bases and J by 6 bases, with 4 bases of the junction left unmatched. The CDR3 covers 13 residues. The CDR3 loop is CASSSGQGLEQYF. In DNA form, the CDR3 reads TGTGCCAGCAGCTCGGGACAGGGACTCGAGCAGTACTTC.

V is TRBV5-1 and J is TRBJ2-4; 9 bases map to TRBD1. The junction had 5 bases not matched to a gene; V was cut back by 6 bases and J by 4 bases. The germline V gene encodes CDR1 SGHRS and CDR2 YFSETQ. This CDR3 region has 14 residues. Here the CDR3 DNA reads TGCGCCAGCACCCCAGGGACAGGGAAAAACATTCAGTACTTC. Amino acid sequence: CASTPGTGKNIQYF.

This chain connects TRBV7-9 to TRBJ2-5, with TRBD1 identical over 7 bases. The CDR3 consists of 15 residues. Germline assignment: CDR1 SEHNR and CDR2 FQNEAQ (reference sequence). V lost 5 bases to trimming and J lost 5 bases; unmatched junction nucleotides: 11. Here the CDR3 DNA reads TGTGCCAGCAGCGACCGGGACAGCGGCGTGGAGACCCAGTACTTC. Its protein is CASSDRDSGVETQYF. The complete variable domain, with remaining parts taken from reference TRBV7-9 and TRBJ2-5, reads DTGVSQNPRHKITKRGQNVTFRCDPISEHNRLYWYRQTLGQGPEFLTYFQNEAQLEKSRLLSDRFSAERPKGSFSTLEIQRTEQGDSAMYLCASSDRDSGVETQYFGPGTRLLVL.

This CDR3 is CASSLVGQEGEKLFF. In DNA form, the CDR3 reads TGTGCCAGCAGCTTAGTAGGACAGGAGGGAGAAAAACTGTTTTTT. The J gene is TRBJ1-4, the V gene TRBV7-9; 7 nucleotides line up with TRBD1. Trimming at V came to 1 base and at J to 8 bases, leaving 7 bases not matched to a gene. The CDR3 covers 15 residues. Germline V gene data show CDR1 as SEHNR and CDR2 as FQNEAQ (reference sequence).

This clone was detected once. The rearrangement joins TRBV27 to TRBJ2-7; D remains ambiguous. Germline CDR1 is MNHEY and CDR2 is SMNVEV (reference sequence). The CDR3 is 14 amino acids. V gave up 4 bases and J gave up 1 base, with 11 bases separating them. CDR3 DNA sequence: TGTGCCAGCAGTTCCGATCAGGTTTCCTACGAGCAGTACTTC. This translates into CASSSDQVSYEQYF.

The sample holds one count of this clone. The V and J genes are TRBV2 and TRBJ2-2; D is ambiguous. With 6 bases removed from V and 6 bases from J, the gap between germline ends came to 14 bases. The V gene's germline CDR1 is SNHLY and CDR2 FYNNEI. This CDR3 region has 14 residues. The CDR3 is CASSPGSYPGELFF. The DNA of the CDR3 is TGTGCCAGCAGCCCAGGATCATACCCCGGGGAGCTGTTTTTT.

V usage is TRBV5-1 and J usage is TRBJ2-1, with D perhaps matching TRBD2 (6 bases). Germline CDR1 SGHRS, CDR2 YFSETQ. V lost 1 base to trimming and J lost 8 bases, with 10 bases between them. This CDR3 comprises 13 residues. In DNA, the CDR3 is TGCGCCAGCAGCTTGTATGGGGACTATGAGCAGTTCTTC. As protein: CASSLYGDYEQFF.

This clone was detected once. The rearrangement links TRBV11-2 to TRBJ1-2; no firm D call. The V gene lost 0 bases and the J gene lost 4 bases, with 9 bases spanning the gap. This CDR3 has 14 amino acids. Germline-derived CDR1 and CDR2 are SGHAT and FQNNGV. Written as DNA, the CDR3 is TGTGCCAGCAGCTTAGAATCCCCAATCTATGGCTACACCTTC. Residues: CASSLESPIYGYTF.

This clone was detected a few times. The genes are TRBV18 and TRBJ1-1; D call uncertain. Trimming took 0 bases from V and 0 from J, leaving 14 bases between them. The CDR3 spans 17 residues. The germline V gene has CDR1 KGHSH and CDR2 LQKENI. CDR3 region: CASSPPVSGGMNTEAFF. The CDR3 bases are TGTGCCAGCTCACCACCGGTGAGTGGAGGGATGAACACTGAAGCTTTCTTT.

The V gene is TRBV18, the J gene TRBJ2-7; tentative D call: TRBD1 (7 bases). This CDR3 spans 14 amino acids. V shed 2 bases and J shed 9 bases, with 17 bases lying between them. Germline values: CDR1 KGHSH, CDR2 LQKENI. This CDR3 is CASSPKDRREVQYF. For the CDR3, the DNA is TGTGCCAGCTCACCAAAGGACAGGAGGGAGGTGCAGTACTTC.

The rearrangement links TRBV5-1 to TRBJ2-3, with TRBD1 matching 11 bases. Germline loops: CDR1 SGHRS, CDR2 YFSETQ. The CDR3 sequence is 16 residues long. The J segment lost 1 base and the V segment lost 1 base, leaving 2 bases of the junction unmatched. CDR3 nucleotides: TGCGCCAGCAGCTTGACGGGACAGGGGGGCACAGATACGCAGTATTTT. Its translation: CASSLTGQGGTDTQYF.

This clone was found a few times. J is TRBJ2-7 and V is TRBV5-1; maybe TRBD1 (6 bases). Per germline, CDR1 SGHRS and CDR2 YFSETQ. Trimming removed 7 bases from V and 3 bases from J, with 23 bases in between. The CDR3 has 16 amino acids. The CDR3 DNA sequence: TGCGCCAGCGCCCAGGGGTTTCACACAGGGTTCTACGAGCAGTACTTC. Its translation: CASAQGFHTGFYEQYF.

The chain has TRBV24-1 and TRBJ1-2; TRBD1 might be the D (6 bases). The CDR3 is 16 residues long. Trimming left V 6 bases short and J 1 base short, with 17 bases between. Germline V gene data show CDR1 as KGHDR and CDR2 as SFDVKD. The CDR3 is CATSLGTHAFNYGYTF. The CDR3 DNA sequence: TGTGCCACCAGTTTGGGGACACACGCCTTTAACTATGGCTACACCTTC.

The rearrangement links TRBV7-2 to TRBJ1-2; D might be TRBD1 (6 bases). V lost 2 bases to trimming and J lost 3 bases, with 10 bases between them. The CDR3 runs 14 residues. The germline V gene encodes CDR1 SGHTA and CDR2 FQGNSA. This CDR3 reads CASSLNQGYYGYTF. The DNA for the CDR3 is TGTGCCAGCAGCTTAAACCAGGGGTACTATGGCTACACCTTC.

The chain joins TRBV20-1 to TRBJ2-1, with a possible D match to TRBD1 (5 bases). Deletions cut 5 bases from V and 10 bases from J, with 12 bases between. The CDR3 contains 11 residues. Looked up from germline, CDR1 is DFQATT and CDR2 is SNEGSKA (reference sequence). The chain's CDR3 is CSALRGREQFF. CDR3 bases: TGCAGTGCTCTTAGGGGTCGGGAGCAGTTCTTC.

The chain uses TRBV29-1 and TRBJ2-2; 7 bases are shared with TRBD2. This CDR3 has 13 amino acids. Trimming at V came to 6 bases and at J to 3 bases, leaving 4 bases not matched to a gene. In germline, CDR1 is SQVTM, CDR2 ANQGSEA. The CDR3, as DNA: TGCAGCGTCGGCGGGGGATACACCGGGGAGCTGTTTTTT. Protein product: CSVGGGYTGELFF.

CDR3: CASSSEGGGELFF. The CDR3 DNA sequence: TGTGCCAGCAGCTCGGAAGGAGGCGGGGAGCTGTTTTTT. This chain uses TRBV6-4 with TRBJ2-2, with D maybe TRBD2 (5 bases). CDR1 and CDR2 from the germline V gene are MRHNA and SNTAGT. The ends were cut back, 6 bases at V and 7 bases at J, with 12 bases in the middle. The CDR3 has 13 amino acids.

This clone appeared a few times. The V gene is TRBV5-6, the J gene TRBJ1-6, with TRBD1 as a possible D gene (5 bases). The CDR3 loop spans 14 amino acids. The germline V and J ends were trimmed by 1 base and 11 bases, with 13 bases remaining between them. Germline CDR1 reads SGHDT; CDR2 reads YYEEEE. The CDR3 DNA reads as TGTGCCAGCAGCTTGTTTCGTGGAGGGGCACCCCTCCACTTT. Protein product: CASSLFRGGAPLHF.

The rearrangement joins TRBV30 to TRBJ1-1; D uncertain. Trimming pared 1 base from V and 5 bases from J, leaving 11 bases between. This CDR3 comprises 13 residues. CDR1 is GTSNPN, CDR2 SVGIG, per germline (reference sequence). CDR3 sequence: CAWSDGKVTEAFF. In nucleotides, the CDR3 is TGTGCCTGGAGTGACGGGAAAGTAACTGAAGCTTTCTTT.

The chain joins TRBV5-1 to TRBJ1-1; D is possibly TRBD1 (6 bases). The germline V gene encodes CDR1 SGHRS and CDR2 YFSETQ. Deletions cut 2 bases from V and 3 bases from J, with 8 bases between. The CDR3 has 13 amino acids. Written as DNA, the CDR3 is TGCGCCAGCAGCTTACAGGGTGACACTGAAGCTTTCTTT. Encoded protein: CASSLQGDTEAFF.

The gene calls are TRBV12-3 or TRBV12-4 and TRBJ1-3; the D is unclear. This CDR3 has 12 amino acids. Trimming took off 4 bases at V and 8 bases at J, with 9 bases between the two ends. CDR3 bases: TGTGCCAGCAGTTCCCGACTAGACACCATATATTTT. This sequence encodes CASSSRLDTIYF.

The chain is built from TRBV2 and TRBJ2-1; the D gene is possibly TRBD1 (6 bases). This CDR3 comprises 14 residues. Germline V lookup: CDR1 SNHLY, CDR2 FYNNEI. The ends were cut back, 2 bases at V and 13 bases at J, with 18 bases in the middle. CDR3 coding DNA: TGTGCCAGCAGTGAAAGGTTCGGGACATCCGGACAGTTCTTC. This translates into CASSERFGTSGQFF. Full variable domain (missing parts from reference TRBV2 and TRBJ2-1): EPEVTQTPSHQVTQMGQEVILRCVPISNHLYFYWYRQILGQKVEFLVSFYNNEISEKSEIFDDQFSVERPDGSNFTLKIRSTKLEDSAMYFCASSERFGTSGQFFGPGTRLTVL.

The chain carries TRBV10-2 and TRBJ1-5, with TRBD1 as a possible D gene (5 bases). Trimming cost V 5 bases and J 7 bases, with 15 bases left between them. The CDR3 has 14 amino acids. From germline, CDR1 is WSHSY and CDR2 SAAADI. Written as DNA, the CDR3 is TGCGCCAGCAGTCCCGGGAGGGGACGGCAGCCCCAGCATTTT. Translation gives CASSPGRGRQPQHF.

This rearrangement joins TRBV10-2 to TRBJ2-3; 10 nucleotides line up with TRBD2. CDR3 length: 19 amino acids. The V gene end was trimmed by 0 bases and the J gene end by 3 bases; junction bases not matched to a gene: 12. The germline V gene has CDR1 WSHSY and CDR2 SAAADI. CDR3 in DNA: TGCGCCAGCAGTGAGTCGGGCAGGGGGCTAGCGGGGGTAACAGATACGCAGTATTTT. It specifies CASSESGRGLAGVTDTQYF.